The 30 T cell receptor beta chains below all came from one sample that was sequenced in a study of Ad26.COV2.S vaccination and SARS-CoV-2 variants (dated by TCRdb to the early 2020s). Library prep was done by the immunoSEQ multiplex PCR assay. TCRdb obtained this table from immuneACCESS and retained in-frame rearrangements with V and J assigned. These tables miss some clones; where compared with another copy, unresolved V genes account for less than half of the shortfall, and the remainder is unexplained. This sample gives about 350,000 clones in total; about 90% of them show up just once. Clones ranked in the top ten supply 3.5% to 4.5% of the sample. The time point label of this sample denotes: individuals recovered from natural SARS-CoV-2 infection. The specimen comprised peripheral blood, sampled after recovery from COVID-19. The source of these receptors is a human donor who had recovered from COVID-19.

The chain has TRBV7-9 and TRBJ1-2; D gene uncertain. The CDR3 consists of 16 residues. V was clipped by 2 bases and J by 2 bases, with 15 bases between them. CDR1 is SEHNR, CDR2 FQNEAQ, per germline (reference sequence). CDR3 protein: CASSLRLARSNYGYTF. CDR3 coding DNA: TGTGCCAGCAGCTTACGTCTTGCGCGATCCAACTATGGCTACACCTTC.

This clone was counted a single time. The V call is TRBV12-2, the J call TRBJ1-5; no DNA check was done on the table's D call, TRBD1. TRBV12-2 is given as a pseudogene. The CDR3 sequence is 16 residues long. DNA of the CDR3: TGTGCAAGTCGCTCCGCCGACAGGGTACTAAATCAGCCCCAGCATTTT. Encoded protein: CASRSADRVLNQPQHF.

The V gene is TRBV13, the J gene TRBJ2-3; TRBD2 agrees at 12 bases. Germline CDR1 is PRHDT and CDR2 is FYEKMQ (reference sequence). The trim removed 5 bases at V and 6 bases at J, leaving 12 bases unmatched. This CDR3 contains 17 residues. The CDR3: CASSPRLAGGAWDTQYF. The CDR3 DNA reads TGTGCCAGCAGCCCGAGGCTAGCGGGGGGGGCATGGGATACGCAGTATTTT.

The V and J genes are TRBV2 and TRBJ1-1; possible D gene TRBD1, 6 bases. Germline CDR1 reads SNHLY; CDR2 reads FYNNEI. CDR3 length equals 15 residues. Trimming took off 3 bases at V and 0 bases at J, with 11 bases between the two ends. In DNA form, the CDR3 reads TGTGCCAGCAGTGAGGGGGCAGGGATGAACACTGAAGCTTTCTTT. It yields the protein CASSEGAGMNTEAFF.

The CDR3 coding sequence is TGTGCCAGCTCAAAAGACACAGGGGCAGATACGCAGTATTTT. Amino acid sequence: CASSKDTGADTQYF. This sequence joins TRBV18 and TRBJ2-3; TRBD1 matches 7 bases. CDR1 KGHSH and CDR2 LQKENI come from the germline V gene. Losses at the gene ends were 5 bases for V and 4 bases for J; bases not matched to a gene: 6. This CDR3 contains 14 residues.

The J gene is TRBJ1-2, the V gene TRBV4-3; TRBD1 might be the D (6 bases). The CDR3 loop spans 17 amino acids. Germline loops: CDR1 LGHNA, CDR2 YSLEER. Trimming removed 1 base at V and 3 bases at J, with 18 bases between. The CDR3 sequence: CASSQAVIGGGDYGYTF. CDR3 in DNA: TGCGCCAGCAGCCAAGCCGTGATCGGAGGGGGAGACTATGGCTACACCTTC.

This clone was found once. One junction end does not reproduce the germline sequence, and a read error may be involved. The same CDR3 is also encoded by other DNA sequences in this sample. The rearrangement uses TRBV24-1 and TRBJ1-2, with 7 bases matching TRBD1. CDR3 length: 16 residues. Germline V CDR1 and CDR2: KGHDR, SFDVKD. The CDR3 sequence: CATSDLTGINLYGYTF. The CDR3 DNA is TGTGCCACCAGCGATTTGACAGGGATCAACCTCTATGGCTACACCTTC.

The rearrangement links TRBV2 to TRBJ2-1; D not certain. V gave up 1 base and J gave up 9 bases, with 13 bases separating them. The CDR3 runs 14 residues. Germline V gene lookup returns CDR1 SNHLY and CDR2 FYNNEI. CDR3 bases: TGTGCCAGCAGTGAAGGGTGGTCAATCGGTGAGCAGTTCTTC. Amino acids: CASSEGWSIGEQFF.

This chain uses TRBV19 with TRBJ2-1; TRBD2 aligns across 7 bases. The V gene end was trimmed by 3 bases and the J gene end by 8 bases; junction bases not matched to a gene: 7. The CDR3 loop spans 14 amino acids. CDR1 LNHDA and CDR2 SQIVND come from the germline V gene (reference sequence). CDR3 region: CASSIRRGSYEQFF. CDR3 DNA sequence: TGTGCCAGTAGTATTCGGCGGGGGTCCTATGAGCAGTTCTTC.

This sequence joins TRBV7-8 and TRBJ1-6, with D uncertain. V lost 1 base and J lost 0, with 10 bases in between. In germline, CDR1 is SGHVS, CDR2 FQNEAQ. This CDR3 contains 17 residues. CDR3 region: CASSLDVGSSYNSPLHF. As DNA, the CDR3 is TGTGCCAGCAGCTTAGATGTAGGGAGCTCCTATAATTCACCCCTCCACTTT.

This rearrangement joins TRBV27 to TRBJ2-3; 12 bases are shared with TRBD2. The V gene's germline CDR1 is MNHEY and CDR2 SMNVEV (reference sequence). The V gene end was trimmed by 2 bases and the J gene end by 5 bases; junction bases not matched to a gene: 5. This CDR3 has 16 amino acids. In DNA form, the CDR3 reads TGTGCCAGCAGTTTACTAGCGGGGGGGCTAGGAGATACGCAGTATTTT. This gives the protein CASSLLAGGLGDTQYF.

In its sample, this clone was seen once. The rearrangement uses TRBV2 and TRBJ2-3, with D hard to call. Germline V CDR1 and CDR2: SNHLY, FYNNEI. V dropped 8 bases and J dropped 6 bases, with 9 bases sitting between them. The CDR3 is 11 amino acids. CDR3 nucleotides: TGTGCCAGCTCAGACGGGGATACGCAGTATTTT. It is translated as CASSDGDTQYF.

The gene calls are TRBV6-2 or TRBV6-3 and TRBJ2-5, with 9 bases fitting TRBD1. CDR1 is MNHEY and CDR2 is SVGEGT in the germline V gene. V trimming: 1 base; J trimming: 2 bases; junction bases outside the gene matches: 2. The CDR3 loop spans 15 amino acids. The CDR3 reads CASSYYRGLQETQYF. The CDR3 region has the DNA TGTGCCAGCAGTTACTACAGGGGGCTTCAAGAGACCCAGTACTTC.

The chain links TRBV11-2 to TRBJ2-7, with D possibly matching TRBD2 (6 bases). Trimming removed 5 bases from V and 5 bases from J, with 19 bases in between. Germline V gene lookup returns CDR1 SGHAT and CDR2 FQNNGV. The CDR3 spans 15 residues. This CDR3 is CASSPPTARRDEQYF. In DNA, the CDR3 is TGTGCCAGCAGCCCCCCCACGGCACGGAGGGACGAGCAGTACTTC.

The CDR3, as DNA: TGTGCCAGCAGTGAATGGGGGGGGATATACAATGAGCAGTTCTTC. As protein: CASSEWGGIYNEQFF. V usage is TRBV2 and J usage is TRBJ2-1, with 7 bases that match TRBD2. V shed 2 bases and J 4 bases; nucleotides not matched to a gene: 5. Germline values: CDR1 SNHLY, CDR2 FYNNEI. The CDR3 consists of 15 residues.

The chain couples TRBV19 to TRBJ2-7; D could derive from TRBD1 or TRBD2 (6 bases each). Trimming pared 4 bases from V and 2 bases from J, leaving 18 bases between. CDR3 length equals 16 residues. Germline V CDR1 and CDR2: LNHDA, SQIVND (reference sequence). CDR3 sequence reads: CASSTAGGEIPYEQYF. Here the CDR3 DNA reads TGTGCCAGTAGTACCGCCGGGGGCGAAATCCCCTACGAGCAGTACTTC.

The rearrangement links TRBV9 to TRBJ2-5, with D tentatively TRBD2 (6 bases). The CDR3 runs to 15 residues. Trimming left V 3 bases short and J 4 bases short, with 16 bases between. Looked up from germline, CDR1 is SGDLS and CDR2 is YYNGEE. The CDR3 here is CASSESGVVGETQYF. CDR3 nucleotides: TGTGCCAGCAGCGAGTCGGGGGTGGTGGGAGAGACCCAGTACTTC.

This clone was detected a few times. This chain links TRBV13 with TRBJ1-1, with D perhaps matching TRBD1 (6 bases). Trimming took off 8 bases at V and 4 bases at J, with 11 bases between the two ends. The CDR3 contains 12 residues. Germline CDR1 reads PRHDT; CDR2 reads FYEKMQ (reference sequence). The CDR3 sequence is CASSDRSTEAFF. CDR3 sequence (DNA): TGTGCCAGCTCTGACAGGAGCACTGAAGCTTTCTTT.

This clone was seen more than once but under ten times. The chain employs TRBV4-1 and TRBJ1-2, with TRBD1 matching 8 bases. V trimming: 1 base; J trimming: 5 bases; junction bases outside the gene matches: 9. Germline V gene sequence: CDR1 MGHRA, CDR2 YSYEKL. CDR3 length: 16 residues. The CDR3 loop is CASSQGSGQGNYGYTF. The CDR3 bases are TGCGCCAGCAGCCAAGGATCCGGACAGGGAAATTATGGCTACACCTTC.

In DNA, the CDR3 is TGTGCCAGCAGCCGCGGACAGTCCTTCCCCCTCCACTTT. This codes for CASSRGQSFPLHF. The rearrangement links TRBV14 to TRBJ1-6; D may be TRBD1 (6 bases). Trimming removed 4 bases from V and 13 bases from J, with 14 bases in between. This CDR3 has 13 residues. In germline, CDR1 is SGHDN, CDR2 FVKESK.

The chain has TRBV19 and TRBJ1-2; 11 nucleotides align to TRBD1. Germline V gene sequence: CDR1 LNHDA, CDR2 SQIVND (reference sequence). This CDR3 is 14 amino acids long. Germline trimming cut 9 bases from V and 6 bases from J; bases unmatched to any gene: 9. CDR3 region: CASPPGQGEDGYTF. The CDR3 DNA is TGTGCCAGCCCACCGGGACAGGGGGAGGATGGCTACACCTTC.

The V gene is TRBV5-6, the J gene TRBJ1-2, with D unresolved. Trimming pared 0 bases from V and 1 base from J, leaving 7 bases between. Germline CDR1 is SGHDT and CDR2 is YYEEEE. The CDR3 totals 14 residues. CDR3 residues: CASSLGPNNYGYTF. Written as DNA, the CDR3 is TGTGCCAGCAGCTTGGGGCCGAATAACTATGGCTACACCTTC. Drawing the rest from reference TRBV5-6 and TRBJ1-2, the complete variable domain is DAGVTQSPTHLIKTRGQQVTLRCSPKSGHDTVSWYQQALGQGPQFIFQYYEEEERQRGNFPDRFSGHQFPNYSSELNVNALLLGDSALYLCASSLGPNNYGYTFGSGTRLTVV.

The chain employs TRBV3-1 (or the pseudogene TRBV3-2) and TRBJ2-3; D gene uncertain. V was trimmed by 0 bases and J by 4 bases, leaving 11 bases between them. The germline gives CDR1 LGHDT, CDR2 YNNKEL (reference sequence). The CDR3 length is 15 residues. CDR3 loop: CASSQEGPRPDTQYF. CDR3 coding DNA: TGTGCCAGCAGCCAAGAAGGGCCCCGCCCAGATACGCAGTATTTT.

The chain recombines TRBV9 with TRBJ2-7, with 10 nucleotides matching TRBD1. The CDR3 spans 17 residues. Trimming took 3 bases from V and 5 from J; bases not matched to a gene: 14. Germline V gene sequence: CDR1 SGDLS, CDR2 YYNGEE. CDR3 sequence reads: CASSARCPGQGRNEQYF. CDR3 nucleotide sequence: TGTGCCAGCAGCGCGCGTTGTCCGGGACAGGGGAGAAACGAGCAGTACTTC.

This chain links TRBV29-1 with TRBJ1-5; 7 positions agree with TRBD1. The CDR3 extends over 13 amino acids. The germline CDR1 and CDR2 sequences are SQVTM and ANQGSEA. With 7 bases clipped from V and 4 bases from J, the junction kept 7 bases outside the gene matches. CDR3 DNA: TGCAGCGCGTCTGGGACAGATAATCAGCCCCAGCATTTT. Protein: CSASGTDNQPQHF. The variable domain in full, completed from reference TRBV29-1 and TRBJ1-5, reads SAVISQKPSRDICQRGTSLTIQCQVDSQVTMMFWYRQQPGQSLTLIATANQGSEATYESGFVIDKFPISRPNLTFSTLTVSNMSPEDSSIYLCSASGTDNQPQHFGDGTRLSIL.

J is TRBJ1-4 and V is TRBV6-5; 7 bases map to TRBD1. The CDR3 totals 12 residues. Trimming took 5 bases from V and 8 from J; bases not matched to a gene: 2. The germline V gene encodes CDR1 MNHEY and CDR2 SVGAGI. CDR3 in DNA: TGTGCCAGCAGTCTGGACAGGGAAAAACTGTTTTTT. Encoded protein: CASSLDREKLFF.

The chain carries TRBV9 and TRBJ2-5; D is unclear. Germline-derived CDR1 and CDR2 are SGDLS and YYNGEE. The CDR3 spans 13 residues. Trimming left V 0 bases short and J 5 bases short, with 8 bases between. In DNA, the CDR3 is TGTGCCAGCAGCGTAGACGCTGGGGAGACCCAGTACTTC. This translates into CASSVDAGETQYF.

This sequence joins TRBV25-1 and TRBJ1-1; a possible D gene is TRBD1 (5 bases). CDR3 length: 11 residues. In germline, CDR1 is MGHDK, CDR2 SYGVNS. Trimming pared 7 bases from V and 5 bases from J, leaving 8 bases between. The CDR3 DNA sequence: TGTGCCAGCATGAGGGGAACTGAAGCTTTCTTT. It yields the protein CASMRGTEAFF.

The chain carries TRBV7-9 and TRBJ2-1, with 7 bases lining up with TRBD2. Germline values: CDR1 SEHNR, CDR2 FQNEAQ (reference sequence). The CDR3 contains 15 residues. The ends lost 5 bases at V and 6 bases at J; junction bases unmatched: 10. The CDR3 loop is CASSPPGTIVNEQFF. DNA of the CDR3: TGTGCCAGCAGCCCCCCCGGGACTATCGTCAATGAGCAGTTCTTC.

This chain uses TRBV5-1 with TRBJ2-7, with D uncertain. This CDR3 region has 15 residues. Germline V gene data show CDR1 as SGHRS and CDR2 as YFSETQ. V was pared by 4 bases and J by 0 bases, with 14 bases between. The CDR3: CASSHNARSSYEQYF. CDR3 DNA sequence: TGCGCCAGCAGCCACAACGCCCGGAGCTCCTACGAGCAGTACTTC.